The T cell receptor (beta chain) described here comes from a study of blood T cell repertoires in COVID-19. Profiling relied on immunoSEQ multiplex PCR, and the TCRdb table lists in-frame clones only, not all of them. This sample has 65,000 to 70,000 clones, with roughly 85% found just once. With V trimmed by 3 bases and J by 4 bases, 7 bases remained unmatched. The CDR3 extends over 16 amino acids. This TCR came from a man at least 80 years old with acute or convalescent COVID-19. The sequenced sample consisted of peripheral blood. The genes are TRBV5-3 and TRBJ2-1, with 10 positions matching TRBD2. TRBV5-3 is an open reading frame, and its role is uncertain. CDR3 in DNA: TGTGCCAGAAGCTCCCCGAGCGGGAGGGGATACAATGAGCAGTTCTTC. Its protein product is CARSSPSGRGYNEQFF.